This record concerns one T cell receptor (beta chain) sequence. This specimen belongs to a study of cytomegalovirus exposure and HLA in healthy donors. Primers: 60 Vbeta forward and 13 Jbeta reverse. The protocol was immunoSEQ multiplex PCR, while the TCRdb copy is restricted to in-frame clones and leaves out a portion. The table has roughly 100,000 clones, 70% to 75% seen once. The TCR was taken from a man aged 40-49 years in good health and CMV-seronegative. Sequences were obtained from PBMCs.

CDR3 nucleotides: TGTGCCAGCAGCTTAGTGGGCATGGGAGGAGCAGATACGCAGTATTTT. Translated: CASSLVGMGGADTQYF. The rearrangement uses TRBV7-2 and TRBJ2-3; TRBD2 might be the D (6 bases). CDR1 and CDR2 (germline): SGHTA, FQGNSA. V was clipped by 1 base and J by 4 bases, with 15 bases between them. The CDR3 covers 16 residues.